The 5 T cell receptor beta chains below come from one sample, sequenced in a study of blood T cell repertoires in COVID-19. TCRdb's table, derived via immunoSEQ multiplex PCR, lists solely in-frame clones and lacks some. The table has fewer than 200,000 clones, 82% seen once. Material: PBMCs or T cells enriched from blood (not recorded which). The receptors derive from a man in his sixties who had recovered from COVID-19.

This sequence joins TRBV6-5 and TRBJ1-2; D is unclear. The CDR3 has 15 residues. The germline CDR1 and CDR2 sequences are MNHEY and SVGAGI. V lost 0 bases and J 0 bases, leaving 8 bases between the germline ends. In DNA, the CDR3 is TGTGCCAGCAGTTACTCACGGGGAGCTAACTATGGCTACACCTTC. Its protein product is CASSYSRGANYGYTF.

The chain has TRBV27 and TRBJ2-1; 14 bases match TRBD2. The CDR3 extends over 16 amino acids. The V segment lost 4 bases and the J segment 2 bases; nucleotides outside the gene matches: 1. Germline V gives CDR1 MNHEY, CDR2 SMNVEV (reference sequence). The DNA of the CDR3 is TGTGCCAGCAGTTCGGGACTAGCGGGAGCCTACAATGAGCAGTTCTTC. Translating gives CASSSGLAGAYNEQFF.

The gene calls are TRBV7-2 and TRBJ2-7; 7 positions agree with TRBD2. The CDR3 runs to 15 residues. From germline, CDR1 is SGHTA and CDR2 FQGNSA. After removal of 4 bases from V and 0 bases from J, the junction contained 6 bases not matched to a gene. The CDR3 nucleotides read TGTGCCAGCAGCTCAGGACTAGGACGCTCCTACGAGCAGTACTTC. The encoded protein is CASSSGLGRSYEQYF.

V and J are TRBV7-9 and TRBJ1-5; D is unresolved. The CDR3 loop spans 14 amino acids. V dropped 1 base and J dropped 6 bases, with 10 bases sitting between them. Germline CDR1 reads SEHNR; CDR2 reads FQNEAQ (reference sequence). CDR3 in DNA: TGTGCCAGCAGCTTAGAGGCGGGTATTCAGCCCCAGCATTTT. Residues: CASSLEAGIQPQHF.

This clone was detected once. The chain recombines TRBV7-3 with TRBJ2-3; 9 nucleotides align to TRBD1. Germline-derived CDR1 and CDR2 are SGHTA and FQGTGA. V dropped 4 bases and J dropped 1; count of bases not matched to a gene: 6. CDR3 length equals 16 residues. The CDR3 DNA reads TGTGCCAGCAGCTGGACAGGGGCTTGGGGCACAGATACGCAGTATTTT. Its translation is CASSWTGAWGTDTQYF.